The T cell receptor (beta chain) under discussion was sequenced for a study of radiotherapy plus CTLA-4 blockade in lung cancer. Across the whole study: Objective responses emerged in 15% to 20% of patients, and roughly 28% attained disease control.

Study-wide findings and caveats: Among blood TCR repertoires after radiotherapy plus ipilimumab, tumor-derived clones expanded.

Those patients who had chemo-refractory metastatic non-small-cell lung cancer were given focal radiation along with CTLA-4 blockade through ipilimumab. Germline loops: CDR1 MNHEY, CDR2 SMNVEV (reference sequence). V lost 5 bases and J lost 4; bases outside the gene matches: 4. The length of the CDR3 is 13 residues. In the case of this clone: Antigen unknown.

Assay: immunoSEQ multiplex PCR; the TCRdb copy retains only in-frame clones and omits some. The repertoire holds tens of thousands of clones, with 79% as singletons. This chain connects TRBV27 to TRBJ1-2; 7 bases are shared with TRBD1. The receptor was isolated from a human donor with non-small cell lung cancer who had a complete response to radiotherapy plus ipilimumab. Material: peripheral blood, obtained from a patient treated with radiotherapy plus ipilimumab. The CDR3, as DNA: TGTGCCAGCAGTACAGACAGGGCCTATGGCTACACCTTC. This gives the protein CASSTDRAYGYTF.